Sequencing of this TCR beta chain was carried out in a study of identical twins. Regarding the study as a whole: Out-of-frame alpha sequences shared by twins were enriched for low generation probability.

Unique molecular identifiers were present on the cDNA, and a universal primer site came from template switching. TCRdb reprocessed the 5' RACE reads via MiXCR and lists one record per CDR3 protein. Of approximately 410,000 distinct CDR3 sequences in the sample, about 18% were seen once. Comment on this clonotype: Its antigen remains unknown. Its ends do not fully match the called genes, so a read error is possible.

CDR1 and CDR2 from the germline V gene are LNHNV and YYDKDF (reference sequence). The CDR3 has 12 residues. The chain links TRBV15 to TRBJ2-7; a possible D gene is TRBD2 (6 bases). Sequencing input: naive T cells sorted from blood. This TCR was recovered from a man aged 45-65 years in good health. The CDR3 DNA reads TGTGCCACCAGTAGCGGACCCAGCGAGCAGTCCTTC. It is translated as CATSSGPSEQSF.